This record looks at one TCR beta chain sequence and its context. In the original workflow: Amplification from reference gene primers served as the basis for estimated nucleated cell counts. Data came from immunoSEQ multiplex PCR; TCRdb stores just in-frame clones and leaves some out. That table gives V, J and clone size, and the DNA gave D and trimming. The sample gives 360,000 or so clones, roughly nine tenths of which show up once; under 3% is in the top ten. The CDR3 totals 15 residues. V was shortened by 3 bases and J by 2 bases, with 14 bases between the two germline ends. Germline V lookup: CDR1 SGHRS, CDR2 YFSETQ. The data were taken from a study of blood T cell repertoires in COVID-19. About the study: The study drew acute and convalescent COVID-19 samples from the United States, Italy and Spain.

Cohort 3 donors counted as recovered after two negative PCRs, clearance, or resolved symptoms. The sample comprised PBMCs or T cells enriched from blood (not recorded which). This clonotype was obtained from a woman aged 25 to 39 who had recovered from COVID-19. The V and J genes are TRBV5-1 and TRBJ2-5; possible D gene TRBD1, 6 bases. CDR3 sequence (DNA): TGCGCCAGCAGCTCCGTGGGGACACCTCAAGAGACCCAGTACTTC. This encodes CASSSVGTPQETQYF.